This T cell receptor beta chain comes out of a study of persistence of HIV-infected CD4 T cells. The germline V gene encodes CDR1 KGHDR and CDR2 SFDVKD. V was trimmed by 2 bases and J by 4 bases, leaving 15 bases between them. The CDR3 consists of 16 residues. The immunoSEQ assay was version 4, run in survey mode. The repertoire was sequenced with immunoSEQ multiplex PCR; TCRdb's copy has only in-frame clones and lacks some. The table lists some 58,000 clones, just under 75% of them singletons. The stimulus was an HIV-1 Gag 15-mer peptide pool, 0.85 to 1 ug/peptide/mL. CD40L-negative CD69-negative CD45RO-high memory CD4+ T cells were sorted as populations depleted of antigen-responding cells. Donors had undetectable plasma HIV-1 RNA, under 50 copies/mL, for 4+ years. CD8-depleted PBMCs were stimulated 15 to 20 hours with anti-CD28/CD49d costimulation, CD40-blocking antibody and enfuvirtide. Comments on this clone: The antigen is undetermined.

Study findings and constraints: TCR oligoclonality correlated with proviral oligoclonality in the same sorted populations.

The receptor's source is an adult man with HIV who was CMV-seropositive. Sequenced material: CD4+ T cells sorted from PBMCs after approximately 20-hour stimulation, taken from a patient who received antiretroviral therapy. V gene TRBV24-1 combines with J gene TRBJ2-3, with D perhaps TRBD2 (5 bases). The CDR3 sequence is CATSDSTGIAPDTQYF. The CDR3 region has the DNA TGTGCCACCAGTGATTCGACCGGGATAGCACCAGATACGCAGTATTTT.